The text below deals with one T cell receptor beta chain. Antigen specificity is unknown. Researchers attached unique molecular identifiers to individual cDNA molecules. TCRdb processed the 5' RACE reads anew with MiXCR; each CDR3 protein has one entry. The profile shows roughly 80,000 distinct CDR3 sequences, less than 20% of them singletons. This record belongs to a study of early T cells in non-severe SARS-CoV-2 infection. About the study: Sequenced bulk RNA came from whole blood that was unsorted, and chains were unpaired. Study conclusions and caveats: VDJdb matching favored anti-spike CD8 responses, missing private and CD4 specificities.

Germline V CDR1 and CDR2: SNHLY, FYNNEI. V was shortened by 4 bases and J by 6 bases, with 12 bases between the two germline ends. The CDR3 covers 14 residues. This receptor was identified in an adult who was a healthcare worker with PCR-confirmed SARS-CoV-2 infection or an uninfected control (not recorded which). The material sequenced was whole blood. V and J are TRBV2 and TRBJ2-2; the D gene is possibly TRBD2 (5 bases). The CDR3 DNA reads as TGTGCCAGCAGTGGTGCTAGCATCCCCGGGGAGCTGTTTTTT. This codes for CASSGASIPGELFF. Based on the CDR3 plus reference TRBV2 and TRBJ2-2, the full variable domain is EPEVTQTPSHQVTQMGQEVILRCVPISNHLYFYWYRQILGQKVEFLVSFYNNEISEKSEIFDDQFSVERPDGSNFTLKIRSTKLEDSAMYFCASSGASIPGELFFGEGSRLTVL.